These 25 T cell receptor beta chains were all obtained from the same sample, sequenced in a study of cytomegalovirus exposure and HLA in healthy donors. The method was immunoSEQ multiplex PCR; TCRdb's version includes in-frame clones alone and lacks a portion of them. The sample consists of 90,000 to 140,000 clones, about 88% of them appearing once. The specimen sequenced was PBMCs. Receptor source: a woman between 18 and 29 years old in good health and CMV-seropositive.

This sequence joins TRBV13 and TRBJ1-1; 7 bases match TRBD1. Trimming took 2 bases from V and 0 from J; bases not matched to a gene: 9. The CDR3 is 17 amino acids. The germline gives CDR1 PRHDT, CDR2 FYEKMQ (reference sequence). DNA of the CDR3: TGTGCCAGCAGCTTATCGAAGGGGGCCGCAATGAACACTGAAGCTTTCTTT. This sequence encodes CASSLSKGAAMNTEAFF.

This sequence joins TRBV4-1 and TRBJ2-7; D may be TRBD2 (5 bases). Germline V gene sequence: CDR1 MGHRA, CDR2 YSYEKL. Trimming cost V 4 bases and J 3 bases, with 22 bases left between them. The CDR3 runs to 17 residues. The CDR3 reads CASSLQLLEVGSYEQYF. The CDR3 nucleotides read TGCGCCAGCAGCCTACAACTACTAGAAGTTGGGAGCTACGAGCAGTACTTC.

The rearrangement joins TRBV6-5 to TRBJ1-6; D is ambiguous. Germline CDR1 and CDR2: MNHEY and SVGAGI. CDR3 length: 13 residues. The V and J ends lost 5 bases and 9 bases respectively, with 11 bases between them. This CDR3 is CASSPPSGSPLHF. The CDR3, as DNA: TGTGCCAGCAGTCCCCCTTCGGGTTCACCCCTCCACTTT.

The chain couples TRBV7-8 to TRBJ1-2, with a weak D call TRBD1 (6 bases). The CDR3 is 16 amino acids. CDR1 SGHVS and CDR2 FQNEAQ come from the germline V gene. V lost 2 bases to trimming and J lost 0 bases, with 13 bases between them. The CDR3 here is CASSLSSAGANYGYTF. CDR3 DNA: TGTGCCAGCAGCTTAAGTTCGGCAGGGGCTAACTATGGCTACACCTTC. Combining the CDR3 with reference TRBV7-8 and TRBJ1-2 gives the whole variable domain GAGVSQSPRYKVAKRGQDVALRCDPISGHVSLFWYQQALGQGPEFLTYFQNEAQLDKSGLPSDRFFAERPEGSVSTLKIQRTQQEDSAVYLCASSLSSAGANYGYTFGSGTRLTVV.

This clone was seen a handful of times. V is TRBV12-5 and J is TRBJ1-2, with TRBD1 matching over 11 bases. Germline CDR1 reads LGHNT; CDR2 reads FRNRAP. This CDR3 contains 14 residues. V dropped 5 bases and J dropped 7; count of bases not matched to a gene: 6. The CDR3 loop reads CASGRPDRGLGYTF. CDR3 sequence (DNA): TGTGCTAGTGGTAGACCGGACAGGGGGCTTGGCTACACCTTC.

V is TRBV11-2 and J is TRBJ2-6; D not resolved. This CDR3 has 15 amino acids. Trimming shortened V by 4 bases and J by 0 bases, and 7 bases separated the two germline ends. CDR1 is SGHAT and CDR2 is FQNNGV in the germline V gene. The CDR3 sequence: CASSSPGSGANVLTF. Here the CDR3 DNA reads TGTGCCAGCAGCTCCCCCGGCTCTGGGGCCAACGTCCTGACTTTC.

V is TRBV9 and J is TRBJ2-1; 10 bases align to TRBD2. Germline assignment: CDR1 SGDLS and CDR2 YYNGEE. V was pared by 3 bases and J by 8 bases, with 8 bases of the junction left unmatched. The CDR3 extends over 15 amino acids. CDR3 sequence: CASSASGRALDEQFF. As DNA, the CDR3 is TGTGCCAGCAGCGCCAGCGGGAGGGCCTTGGATGAGCAGTTCTTC.

As regards this clone: This same CDR3 is encoded by further DNA sequences in the sample. As DNA, the CDR3 is TGTGCCAGCAGTTTGGGGGGAAGGGGTTATGGCTACACCTTC. Amino acid sequence: CASSLGGRGYGYTF. The rearrangement uses TRBV28 and TRBJ1-2; the D gene is possibly TRBD1 (5 bases). The germline V gene encodes CDR1 MDHEN and CDR2 SYDVKM. V shed 3 bases and J shed 5 bases, with 13 bases lying between them. The CDR3 contains 14 residues.

The rearrangement links TRBV28 to TRBJ1-2, with 8 bases fitting TRBD1. The germline V gene encodes CDR1 MDHEN and CDR2 SYDVKM. The CDR3 consists of 14 residues. Unmatched junction bases numbered 8, after V lost 5 bases and J lost 6 bases. The CDR3 DNA is TGTGCCAGCAGTCAACCGACAGGGGCAAATGGCTACACCTTC. Protein product: CASSQPTGANGYTF.

The rearrangement uses TRBV19 and TRBJ1-1, with D tentatively TRBD1 (5 bases). The CDR3 contains 14 residues. The V and J ends lost 3 bases and 7 bases respectively, with 15 bases between them. The germline gives CDR1 LNHDA, CDR2 SQIVND (reference sequence). The chain's CDR3 is CASSIGGSHFEAFF. CDR3 bases: TGTGCCAGTAGTATTGGGGGGTCTCACTTTGAAGCTTTCTTT.

The chain employs TRBV6-6 and TRBJ1-2; TRBD1 agrees at 10 bases. V lost 5 bases to trimming and J lost 7 bases; unmatched junction nucleotides: 7. This CDR3 spans 14 amino acids. CDR1 MNHNY and CDR2 SVGAGI come from the germline V gene (reference sequence). CDR3 sequence: CASSRGTGEAGYTF. DNA for the CDR3: TGTGCCAGCAGTAGGGGGACAGGGGAAGCTGGCTACACCTTC.

The chain carries TRBV18 and TRBJ1-3, with D hard to call. Germline-derived CDR1 and CDR2 are KGHSH and LQKENI. The V gene lost 6 bases and the J gene lost 1 base, with 7 bases spanning the gap. CDR3 length equals 13 residues. CDR3 sequence: CASSRSSGNTIYF. The CDR3 nucleotides are TGTGCCAGCTCTCGGTCATCTGGAAACACCATATATTTT.

The chain carries TRBV19 and TRBJ1-5; 9 bases map to TRBD1. V was pared by 5 bases and J by 7 bases, with 6 bases of the junction left unmatched. The CDR3 consists of 14 residues. The V gene's germline CDR1 is LNHDA and CDR2 SQIVND (reference sequence). The CDR3 loop is CASSQQGANQPQHF. CDR3 in DNA: TGTGCCAGTAGTCAACAGGGGGCTAACCAGCCCCAGCATTTT.

The rearrangement links TRBV5-8 to TRBJ1-6; maybe TRBD1 (6 bases). Looked up from germline, CDR1 is SGHTS and CDR2 is YDEGEE. V shed 1 base and J shed 10 bases, with 9 bases lying between them. The CDR3 loop spans 13 amino acids. Here the CDR3 reads CASSLTGTSPLHF. The CDR3 coding sequence is TGTGCCAGCAGCTTGACAGGGACATCACCCCTCCACTTT.

This chain links TRBV14 with TRBJ1-2; no reliable D call. V was pared by 4 bases and J by 8 bases, with 11 bases between. Looked up from germline, CDR1 is SGHDN and CDR2 is FVKESK. The CDR3 is made up of 12 amino acids. The CDR3 DNA is TGTGCCAGCAGCCCGAATGAGGGAGGCTACACCTTC. Translated: CASSPNEGGYTF.

A single count supports this clone. The rearrangement uses TRBV28 and TRBJ1-5; D is unclear. V shed 10 bases and J shed 0 bases, with 13 bases lying between them. CDR3 length equals 14 residues. Germline lookup yields CDR1 MDHEN and CDR2 SYDVKM. This CDR3 is CATTPGPSNQPQHF. In nucleotides, the CDR3 is TGTGCCACCACCCCTGGGCCTAGCAATCAGCCCCAGCATTTT.

V and J are TRBV30 and TRBJ1-1, with a tentative D call TRBD1 (6 bases). The V and J ends lost 3 bases and 7 bases respectively, with 15 bases between them. Germline-derived CDR1 and CDR2 are GTSNPN and SVGIG (reference sequence). The CDR3 covers 13 residues. Written as DNA, the CDR3 is TGTGCCTGGAGCGCACAGGGTGGAAGTGAAGCTTTCTTT. It is translated as CAWSAQGGSEAFF.

The rearrangement links TRBV29-1 to TRBJ1-5; D is perhaps TRBD1 (6 bases). Germline V gene data show CDR1 as SQVTM and CDR2 as ANQGSEA. Trimming removed 8 bases from V and 1 base from J, with 18 bases in between. The length of the CDR3 is 15 residues. The CDR3 bases are TGCAGCCCTCGCCGAGACAGGTTAAGCAATCAGCCCCAGCATTTT. It translates to CSPRRDRLSNQPQHF.

The V and J genes are TRBV5-1 and TRBJ1-2; D possibly corresponds to TRBD1 (5 bases). Germline V gene lookup returns CDR1 SGHRS and CDR2 YFSETQ. Trimming shortened V by 4 bases and J by 3 bases, and 19 bases separated the two germline ends. The CDR3 contains 16 residues. CDR3 residues: CASSPPWGSGDYGYTF. The CDR3, as DNA: TGCGCCAGCAGCCCCCCCTGGGGCTCCGGCGACTATGGCTACACCTTC.

V gene TRBV7-9 combines with J gene TRBJ2-2, with D maybe TRBD1 (6 bases). Trimming cost V 6 bases and J 6 bases, with 20 bases left between them. From germline, CDR1 is SEHNR and CDR2 FQNEAQ (reference sequence). This CDR3 comprises 16 residues. The CDR3: CASSSQDSAGAGELFF. Written as DNA, the CDR3 is TGTGCCAGCAGTTCACAAGACAGCGCAGGGGCCGGGGAGCTGTTTTTT.

V gene TRBV19 combines with J gene TRBJ2-2; 11 nucleotides line up with TRBD1. With V trimmed by 6 bases and J by 4 bases, 16 bases remained unmatched. This CDR3 has 19 amino acids. Germline V CDR1 and CDR2: LNHDA, SQIVND (reference sequence). The CDR3: CASRADRGPRSVSTGELFF. The CDR3 region has the DNA TGTGCCAGTAGGGCGGACAGGGGGCCTCGGAGTGTAAGCACCGGGGAGCTGTTTTTT.

V usage is TRBV11-3 and J usage is TRBJ2-3, with D perhaps matching TRBD2 (5 bases). This CDR3 comprises 15 residues. V was trimmed by 2 bases and J by 1 base, leaving 10 bases between them. Per germline, CDR1 SGHNT and CDR2 YENEEA. The CDR3 sequence: CASSLRGFGTDTQYF. Here the CDR3 DNA reads TGTGCCAGCAGCTTAAGAGGGTTCGGCACAGATACGCAGTATTTT.

This chain joins TRBV6-6 and TRBJ2-2; TRBD2 might be the D (5 bases). The V and J ends lost 5 bases and 0 bases respectively, with 10 bases between them. CDR1 is MNHNY, CDR2 SVGAGI, per germline (reference sequence). The length of the CDR3 is 15 residues. The CDR3 loop is CASSADSANTGELFF. CDR3 sequence (DNA): TGTGCCAGCAGTGCCGATAGCGCGAACACCGGGGAGCTGTTTTTT.

The V call is TRBV5-1, the J call TRBJ1-3; perhaps TRBD1 as D (6 bases). The V and J ends lost 3 bases and 4 bases respectively, with 8 bases between them. This CDR3 comprises 13 residues. Germline V CDR1 and CDR2: SGHRS, YFSETQ. The CDR3 protein is CASSSDRGNTIYF. DNA for the CDR3: TGCGCCAGCAGCTCAGACAGGGGAAACACCATATATTTT.

The CDR3: CASSPQPTLLGNTIYF. The CDR3 nucleotides read TGTGCCAGCTCACCACAGCCCACCCTCCTTGGAAACACCATATATTTT. The genes are TRBV18 and TRBJ1-3; no clear D. The germline V and J ends were trimmed by 1 base and 3 bases, with 13 bases remaining between them. The CDR3 spans 16 residues. The germline V gene has CDR1 KGHSH and CDR2 LQKENI.